This T cell receptor (beta chain) comes out of a study of blood T cell repertoires in COVID-19. In the original workflow: The authors estimated nucleated cell counts from reference gene primer amplification. TCRdb's table, derived via immunoSEQ multiplex PCR, lists solely in-frame clones and lacks some. That table furnishes V, J and clone size, whereas the DNA furnished D and trimming. There are tens of thousands of clones in the sample; approximately 80% occur only once, and over 35% lies in the top ten. Losses at the gene ends were 3 bases for V and 2 bases for J; bases not matched to a gene: 1. Germline-derived CDR1 and CDR2 are SGHDT and YYEEEE. The CDR3 has 13 amino acids.

The clonotype originates from a man aged 80 or over with acute or convalescent COVID-19. This chain links TRBV5-6 with TRBJ1-2; 7 bases fit TRBD1. Sequenced material: peripheral blood. The CDR3 here is CASSSQGNYGYTF. The CDR3 region has the DNA TGTGCCAGCAGCTCACAGGGGAACTATGGCTACACCTTC. Full variable domain (outside the CDR3, taken from reference TRBV5-6 and TRBJ1-2): DAGVTQSPTHLIKTRGQQVTLRCSPKSGHDTVSWYQQALGQGPQFIFQYYEEEERQRGNFPDRFSGHQFPNYSSELNVNALLLGDSALYLCASSSQGNYGYTFGSGTRLTVV.